This T cell receptor beta chain was sequenced in a study of early T cells in non-severe SARS-CoV-2 infection (dated by TCRdb to 2020 to 2023). Describing the broader study: Bulk RNA from unsorted whole blood was used for TCR sequencing, so alpha and beta chains could not be paired.

The library was built by means of 5' RACE. Sequenced on a NextSeq 500. The TCR library protocol attached unique molecular identifiers to individual cDNA molecules to correct for sequencing error and PCR bias. TCR alpha and beta chains were both sequenced, and the abundances of alpha and beta sequences in each sample were closely correlated with each other. In the source study's methods: Decombinator V4 was used to perform V gene, J gene and CDR3 annotation of TCR sequences. TCRs were defined as expanded if a significant change between any two time points was detected under a Poisson model with p below 0.0001. TCR abundances were normalised to the total number of TCRs sequenced per sample and were expressed as counts per million. MAIT TCRs were defined by TRAV1-2 paired with TRAJ12, TRAJ20 or TRAJ33, and iNKT TCRs by TRAV10 paired with TRAJ18. VDJdb, accessed 1 November 2021, was searched for CMV, EBV and SARS-CoV-2 annotated TCRs, excluding TCRs annotated for multiple antigens. TCRdb itself trimmed the public reads at Q25 with fastp, ran MiXCR and retained productive beta chains. A single entry per CDR3 protein holds the most common genes and DNA from its merged rows. TCRdb, not the authors, supplied the V and J calls. The sample profile shows 100,000 to 150,000 distinct CDR3 sequences; 14% to 15% of them were found once. The ten top clones hold around a fifth of the sample.

The CDR3, from cysteine to phenylalanine, totals 16 residues. Only the CDR3 region is kept as DNA, spanning 48 bases read in frame from base 1. V loses 4 bases of germline sequence and J loses 0 bases, and the interval between the two ends is 15 bases. Looking up the germline V gene yields CDR1 SGHRS and CDR2 YFSETQ. Overall study results and their limits: Matching against VDJdb was skewed toward anti-spike CD8 responses, likely underestimated virus-specific expansions, and missed private and CD4 specificities.

A case-control design nested within a healthcare worker cohort in London, UK, was used, with weekly nasopharyngeal swab PCR tests and blood sampling performed. Healthcare workers were enrolled in the week of the UK lockdown, from 23 to 31 March 2020, and were followed every week for up to 16 weeks. This clonotype was seen only a few times. Its antigen is not yet known. The sample holds no much larger clone one base away, and base qualities are not on file. This chain joins TRBV5-1 to TRBJ2-3; the best D guess is TRBD2, with 5 bases matching. This receptor was identified in an adult who was a healthcare worker with PCR-confirmed SARS-CoV-2 infection or an uninfected control (not recorded which). The source material was whole blood. This receptor has the CDR3 CASSDPGKSSTDTQYF. The nucleotide sequence reads as follows: TGCGCCAGCAGCGACCCCGGGAAATCTAGCACAGATACGCAGTATTTT.